These 10 T cell receptor beta chains came from one sample sequenced in a study of T cell repertoires in cytomegalovirus infection. TCRdb passed the reads through MiXCR, listing each CDR3 protein once. The table lists around 490,000 distinct CDR3 sequences, around a quarter of them singletons. Sequenced material: PBMCs. These receptors were taken from a human donor in good health (CMV status not recorded). Some clones in this sample may be carry-over from other donors' samples.

This clonotype was detected many times. The rearrangement joins TRBV7-2 to TRBJ2-2; D remains unclear. CDR1 SGHTA and CDR2 FQGNSA come from the germline V gene. Trimming pared 2 bases from V and 5 bases from J, leaving 9 bases between. The CDR3 has 14 amino acids. DNA for the CDR3: TGTGCCAGCAGCTTAAGACGGGTGACCGGGGAGCTGTTTTTT. Its protein is CASSLRRVTGELFF.

V is TRBV7-9 and J is TRBJ2-5; D gene ambiguous. The CDR3 runs 16 residues. In germline, CDR1 is SEHNR, CDR2 FQNEAQ (reference sequence). The V end lost 5 bases, the J end lost 1 base, and 17 bases lay between the germline ends. The CDR3 bases are TGTGCCAGCAGCGATCTTCCGGGCTGGCCCCAAGAGACCCAGTACTTC. As protein: CASSDLPGWPQETQYF.

This sequence joins TRBV11-2 and TRBJ2-1; TRBD2 matches 8 bases. Per the germline V gene, CDR1 is SGHAT and CDR2 is FQNNGV. J was trimmed by 4 bases and V by 5 bases; bases with no gene match: 4. The CDR3 has 14 residues. In nucleotides, the CDR3 is TGTGCCAGCAGCCGTAGCGGGATTTACAATGAGCAGTTCTTC. Its translation is CASSRSGIYNEQFF.

This chain connects TRBV10-3 to TRBJ2-3; D is uncertain. Germline V gene data show CDR1 as ENHRY and CDR2 as SYGVKD. The germline V and J ends were trimmed by 4 bases and 6 bases, with 8 bases remaining between them. The CDR3 spans 12 residues. CDR3 sequence reads: CAISGTYDTQYF. CDR3 bases: TGTGCCATCAGTGGAACCTACGATACGCAGTATTTT.

The V gene is TRBV19, the J gene TRBJ2-1; D unresolved. The germline gives CDR1 LNHDA, CDR2 SQIVND (reference sequence). The CDR3 length is 14 residues. V shed 11 bases and J shed 0 bases, with 14 bases lying between them. The CDR3 DNA reads as TGTGCCTCCAAGTCGCACAGCTCCTACAATGAGCAGTTCTTC. It specifies CASKSHSSYNEQFF.

This clonotype was seen once. The chain has TRBV20-1 and TRBJ2-2, with unresolved D. The germline V gene has CDR1 DFQATT and CDR2 SNEGSKA (reference sequence). With 3 bases removed from V and 3 bases from J, the gap between germline ends came to 8 bases. The CDR3 is 13 amino acids. The CDR3 nucleotides read TGCAGTGCTAGGAAACCTTACACCGGGGAGCTGTTTTTT. Protein sequence: CSARKPYTGELFF.

Remarks on this clonotype: The junction shows a germline mismatch at one end, possibly a read error. V gene TRBV28 combines with J gene TRBJ2-1; D is undetermined. The CDR3 extends over 19 amino acids. The germline V gene encodes CDR1 MDHEN and CDR2 SYDVKM. The CDR3 DNA reads as TGTGCCAGCAGTCCTCCTTCCACATGGGGTCCTCACATTGACGATGAGCAGTCCTTC. As protein: CASSPPSTWGPHIDDEQSF.

This clonotype has at least ten counts. V gene TRBV7-2 combines with J gene TRBJ1-2; D ambiguous. Trimming shortened V by 5 bases and J by 6 bases, and 19 bases separated the two germline ends. CDR1 and CDR2 from the germline V gene are SGHTA and FQGNSA. This CDR3 contains 15 residues. The CDR3 is CASSLAGSRVHGYTF. As DNA, the CDR3 is TGTGCCAGCAGCCTCGCCGGGAGCCGGGTGCATGGCTACACCTTC.

This clonotype was recorded at least ten times. V gene TRBV7-9 combines with J gene TRBJ1-2, with D possibly matching TRBD1 (6 bases). V lost 0 bases and J 7 bases, leaving 15 bases between the germline ends. Germline V lookup: CDR1 SEHNR, CDR2 FQNEAQ (reference sequence). The CDR3 is made up of 15 amino acids. CDR3 in amino acids: CASSLAPGTSAGYTF. The DNA of the CDR3 is TGTGCCAGCAGCTTAGCGCCAGGGACATCCGCTGGCTACACCTTC.

This clonotype was detected only a few times. The chain couples TRBV20-1 to TRBJ1-5; 7 bases agree with TRBD1. This CDR3 spans 14 amino acids. Germline V gene data show CDR1 as DFQATT and CDR2 as SNEGSKA (reference sequence). The trim removed 1 base at V and 9 bases at J, leaving 9 bases unmatched. CDR3 nucleotides: TGCAGTGCTAGAGGACAGGGAGCTAATAGGCCCCAGCATTTT. It yields the protein CSARGQGANRPQHF.